A single sample is the source of the 10 T cell receptor beta chains below, sequenced in a study of T-cell reconstitution after alpha-beta-depleted transplantation in children. For TCRbeta, the library was prepared with unique molecular identifiers. MiXCR, applied by TCRdb to the PCR reads, yields one record per CDR3 protein. The table shows 200,000 to 250,000 distinct CDR3 sequences, with roughly 8.3% occurring only once. The sequencing used PBMCs, mostly from graft donor cells, collected 360 days after TCRalphabeta/CD19-depleted stem cell transplant. The receptors shown here come from a male patient between 2 and 15 years old who had a stem cell transplant for acute myeloid leukemia, so the T cells may come from the graft donor.

This clonotype was picked up many times. This rearrangement joins TRBV10-3 to TRBJ1-1, with D uncertain. This CDR3 has 15 amino acids. The germline V gene has CDR1 ENHRY and CDR2 SYGVKD. The ends were cut back, 0 bases at V and 1 base at J, with 9 bases in the middle. For the CDR3, the DNA is TGTGCCATCAGTGAGTCACGGAGCGGGAACACTGAAGCTTTCTTT. This sequence encodes CAISESRSGNTEAFF.

This chain connects TRBV6-5 to TRBJ1-4; D gene ambiguous. The CDR3 consists of 15 residues. Germline V gene lookup returns CDR1 MNHEY and CDR2 SVGAGI. CDR3 in DNA: TGTCTTTGCTCCTCTCCGTCTTGGCTCTCTGTTTTTTTTTTTTTT. Encoded protein: CLCSSPSWLSVFFFF.

This clonotype came up a few times. The CDR3 loop is CSATRSSGNTIYF. DNA of the CDR3: TGCAGTGCTACCAGGAGCTCTGGAAACACCATATATTTT. V gene TRBV20-1 combines with J gene TRBJ1-3; D ambiguous. The V gene's germline CDR1 is DFQATT and CDR2 SNEGSKA (reference sequence). The V end was cut by 4 bases, the J end by 0 bases, with 7 bases between. The CDR3 spans 13 residues.

In regard to this clonotype: One end of the junction fails to match germline, which may point to a read error. The V call is TRBV20-1, the J call TRBJ2-3; 9 bases are shared with TRBD2. Germline V CDR1 and CDR2: DFQATT, SNEGSKA (reference sequence). This CDR3 spans 17 amino acids. CDR3 in DNA: TGCTGTGCTAGAGGGTGGCGGGGGGGCCTTCAGACAGATACGCAGTATTTT. Its protein is CCARGWRGGLQTDTQYF.

The genes are TRBV20-1 and TRBJ2-5; 7 bases line up with TRBD2. This CDR3 is 14 amino acids long. Germline values: CDR1 DFQATT, CDR2 SNEGSKA (reference sequence). V lost 1 base and J lost 2; bases outside the gene matches: 4. CDR3 coding DNA: TGCAGTGCTAGAGGGCGGGAGTCTCAAGAGACCCAGTACTTC. The encoded protein is CSARGRESQETQYF.

This chain joins TRBV7-9 and TRBJ2-5; 11 positions agree with TRBD2. The CDR3 has 15 residues. J was trimmed by 5 bases and V by 4 bases; bases with no gene match: 6. CDR1 and CDR2 (germline): SEHNR, FQNEAQ (reference sequence). CDR3 sequence: CASSSGRTSGETQYF. Here the CDR3 DNA reads TGTGCCAGCAGCTCCGGGAGGACTAGCGGGGAGACCCAGTACTTC.

This clonotype was detected many times. V usage is TRBV12-3 or TRBV12-4 and J usage is TRBJ2-7; D remains ambiguous. The CDR3 totals 17 residues. Trimming took off 1 base at V and 4 bases at J, with 20 bases between the two ends. In DNA, the CDR3 is TGTGCCAGCAGTTTAGGTTGGCAGGTAGGGCTCTGGTACGAGCAGTACGTC. This encodes CASSLGWQVGLWYEQYV.

This clonotype was counted between two and nine times. The rearrangement links TRBV10-3 to TRBJ1-1; D uncertain. V lost 6 bases, J lost 0 bases, and 8 bases lay in between. Per the germline V gene, CDR1 is ENHRY and CDR2 is SYGVKD. This CDR3 spans 13 amino acids. The chain's CDR3 is CAISATLNTEAFF. The CDR3 nucleotides read TGTGCCATCAGCGCGACCTTGAACACTGAAGCTTTCTTT.

This clonotype was seen a handful of times. V gene TRBV20-1 combines with J gene TRBJ1-3, with D maybe TRBD1 (5 bases). Trimming removed 7 bases from V and 4 bases from J, with 5 bases in between. CDR3 length: 10 residues. Germline CDR1 DFQATT, CDR2 SNEGSKA (reference sequence). CDR3 DNA sequence: TGCAGTGAGGGGGGAAACACCATATATTTT. This sequence encodes CSEGGNTIYF.

This chain joins TRBV7-8 and TRBJ2-5; the D is unclear. V lost 8 bases, J lost 5 bases, and 21 bases lay in between. Germline assignment: CDR1 SGHVS and CDR2 FQNEAQ. The CDR3 has 15 residues. The DNA of the CDR3 is TGTGCCAGCGCCTATATGCCCTCTCCCCGGGAGACCCAGTACTTC. Translation gives CASAYMPSPRETQYF.